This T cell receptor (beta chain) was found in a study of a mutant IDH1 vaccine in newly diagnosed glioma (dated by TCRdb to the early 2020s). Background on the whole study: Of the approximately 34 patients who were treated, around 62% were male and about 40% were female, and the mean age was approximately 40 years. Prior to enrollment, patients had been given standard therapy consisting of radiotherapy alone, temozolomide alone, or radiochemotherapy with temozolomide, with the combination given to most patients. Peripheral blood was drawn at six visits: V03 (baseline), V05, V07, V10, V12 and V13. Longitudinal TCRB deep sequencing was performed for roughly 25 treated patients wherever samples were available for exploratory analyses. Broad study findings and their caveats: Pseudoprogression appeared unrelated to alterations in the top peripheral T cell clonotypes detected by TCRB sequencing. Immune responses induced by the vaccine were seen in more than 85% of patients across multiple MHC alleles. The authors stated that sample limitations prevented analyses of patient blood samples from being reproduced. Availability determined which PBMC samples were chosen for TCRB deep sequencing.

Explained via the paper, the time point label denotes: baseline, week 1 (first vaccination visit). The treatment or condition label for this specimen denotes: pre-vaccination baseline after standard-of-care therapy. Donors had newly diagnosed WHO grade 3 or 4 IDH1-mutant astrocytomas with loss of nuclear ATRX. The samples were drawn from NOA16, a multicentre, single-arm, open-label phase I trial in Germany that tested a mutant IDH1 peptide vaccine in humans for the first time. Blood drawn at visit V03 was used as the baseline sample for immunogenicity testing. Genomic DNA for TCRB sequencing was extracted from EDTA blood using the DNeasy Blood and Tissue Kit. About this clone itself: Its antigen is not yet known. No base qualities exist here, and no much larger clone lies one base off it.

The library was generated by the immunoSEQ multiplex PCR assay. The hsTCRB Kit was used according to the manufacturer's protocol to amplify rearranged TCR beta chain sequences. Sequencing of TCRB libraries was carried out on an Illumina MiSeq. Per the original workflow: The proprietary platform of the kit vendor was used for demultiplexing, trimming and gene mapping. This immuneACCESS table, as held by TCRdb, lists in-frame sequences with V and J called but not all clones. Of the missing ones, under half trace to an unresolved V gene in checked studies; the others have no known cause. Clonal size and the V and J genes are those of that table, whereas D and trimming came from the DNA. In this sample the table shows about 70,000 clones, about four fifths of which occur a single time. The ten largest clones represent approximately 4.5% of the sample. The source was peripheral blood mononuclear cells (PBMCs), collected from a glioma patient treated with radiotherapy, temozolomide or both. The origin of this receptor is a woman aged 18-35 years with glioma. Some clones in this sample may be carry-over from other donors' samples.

The DNA is TGTGCCAGCAGCTTAGGATTAGGAGACAGGGCTAACTATGGCTACACCTTC. Its translation reads: CASSLGLGDRANYGYTF. The V and J segments used are TRBV7-9 and TRBJ1-2, with TRBD1 identical over 7 junction bases. Germline trimming amounts to 1 base on V and 0 bases on J, with 8 as the count of junction bases outside the gene matches. Per the germline V gene (reference sequence), SEHNR is the CDR1 and FQNEAQ is the CDR2. The CDR3 contains 17 residues, cysteine and phenylalanine counted. Just the 51-base CDR3 DNA is kept, in frame starting at base 1. Reference TRBV7-9 and TRBJ1-2 proteins supply the regions before and after the CDR3; the full variable domain is: DTGVSQNPRHKITKRGQNVTFRCDPISEHNRLYWYRQTLGQGPEFLTYFQNEAQLEKSRLLSDRFSAERPKGSFSTLEIQRTEQGDSAMYLCASSLGLGDRANYGYTFGSGTRLTVV.